Listed here is a single T cell receptor beta chain. In its sample, this clone was seen once. Its antigen has not been determined. No much larger clone exists at a distance of one base, and base qualities are not known. The data stem from a study of Ad26.COV2.S vaccination and SARS-CoV-2 variants (dated by TCRdb to the early 2020s). Describing the broader study: Donors in the vaccine arm were drawn from COV1001, a multicentre, randomized, double-blind, placebo-controlled phase I-IIa trial testing Ad26.COV2.S in healthy adults. The TCR-sequenced set comprised about 32 samples: around 20 Ad26.COV2.S vaccine recipients, 5 placebo recipients and 8 SARS-CoV-2 convalescent individuals. Participants in the trial were split at random into five groups of five each, receiving low-dose or high-dose Ad26.COV2.S once or twice, or else placebo on both occasions. TCRbeta repertoire sequencing served as the tool for gauging how specific and how broad the SARS-CoV-2-reactive T cell receptors were following Ad26.COV2.S vaccination. Ad26.COV2.S was administered intramuscularly at 5 x 10^10 or 1 x 10^11 viral particles, either as a single shot or as two shots given 56 days apart. Investigators did not know the trial group allocation while performing experiments and assessing outcomes. The paper's findings and limits, for the study overall: After vaccination, spike-specific CD8+ and CD4+ T cell responses were reported to show substantial breadth. Non-spike TCR breadth was comparable between vaccine and placebo recipients, consistent with the vaccine containing only spike. Compared with placebo recipients, Ad26.COV2.S recipients showed higher spike-specific TCR breadth (P = 0.0014). According to the authors, total T cell responses may have been underestimated by the TCR breadth and depth analyses. The study lacked the statistical power to compare responses across vaccine doses or regimens.

The immunoSEQ Assay was used to sequence TCRbeta CDR3 regions. After extraction, genomic DNA underwent amplification by bias-controlled multiplex PCR, followed by high-throughput sequencing. In the paper's pipeline: To quantify the absolute abundance of each unique TCRbeta CDR3 region, sequences were collapsed and filtered. T cell fraction was estimated by normalizing TCRbeta template counts to usable DNA, which was measured by amplifying reference genes present in all nucleated cells. Repertoire TCRs were annotated as SARS-CoV-2-specific when V gene, CDR3 amino acid sequence and J gene were exactly matched to a known reactive TCR set. MIRA supplied the reference SARS-CoV-2 TCR set, which was filtered for enrichment in COVID-19-positive ImmuneCODE repertoires so that public or cross-reactive TCRs were removed. Drawing on the MIRA antigens, annotated TCRs were analysed further at the level of specific ORF or position within ORF. Depth was the summed frequency of annotated unique rearrangements, while breadth was defined as annotated unique rearrangements over total unique productive rearrangements. Group comparisons of TCR breadth used two-sided Wilcoxon rank-sum tests. In TCRdb, the immuneACCESS table is reduced to in-frame sequences with V and J assigned. These tables do not hold every clone; where another copy was compared, an unresolved V gene accounts for under half, and the others remain unexplained. The DNA gave D and trimming, while V, J and clone size come from that table. The sample data list approximately 480,000 clones, and around 88% of these were observed just once. The ten largest clones represent around 13% of the sample.

This specimen's treatment or condition label, per the study, means: 19 received Ad26.COV2.S at low or high dose, single or two shots; 5 received placebo; per-sample allocation not given. For vaccine and placebo recipients, the sequenced repertoires came from samples collected on day 63 after the first injection. In Cohort 1b, about 27 adults aged 18-55 years were enrolled at a single site in Boston, USA, between 29 July and 7 August 2020. Ad26.COV2.S consisted of a replication-incompetent adenovirus type 26 vector by which a prefusion-stabilized SARS-CoV-2 spike protein from the original Wuhan strain was expressed. The sample was peripheral blood, taken in a trial of Ad26.COV2.S vaccine versus placebo. The sequence came from a person between 18 and 65 years old who received the Ad26.COV2.S COVID-19 vaccine or a placebo.

The CDR3 has the sequence CATKGGNTEAFF. The DNA sequence is TGTGCCACCAAGGGCGGCAACACTGAAGCTTTCTTT. The chain uses TRBV10-3 and TRBJ1-1, with the D segment identity uncertain. Between the V and J ends, shortened by 10 bases and 2 bases respectively, the junction contains 11 bases. The CDR3, cysteine through phenylalanine, is 12 amino acids long. The only DNA kept is the CDR3, 36 bases in frame from the first base. For CDR1 and CDR2, the germline V gene lists ENHRY and SYGVKD.